The source of this T cell receptor (beta chain) is a study of T cell responses to AZD1222 COVID-19 vaccine (dated by TCRdb to the early 2020s). With respect to the entire study: TCR sequencing covered more than 230 trial participants: 200 to 220 given two doses of AZD1222 and approximately 25 given two doses of MenACWY control vaccine. Enrollment into the trials was organized by age into subgroups of 18-55, 56-69 and 70-plus years, and those subgroups contained about 150, 27 and 61 TCR-sequenced participants, respectively. Here is what the overall study found, with its caveats: The whole spike protein was spanned by vaccine-associated CD4 TCRs, and dominant responses were seen in regions 160-218 and 743-854. Spike-specific TCR breadth and depth rose significantly after two AZD1222 doses compared with day 0 and with MenACWY recipients. The 56-69-year group was small, and its depth increase did not reach significance, likely because of low power. Participants were mostly white British and included more females than males, and it was suggested by the authors that clonal diversity may have been underestimated. Conclusions about previously exposed vaccinees are limited because only a handful of AZD1222 recipients were SARS-CoV-2 seropositive at baseline. No day 14 peak-response samples were available, so repertoires were characterized only after the peak T cell response. Nearly half of unique spike-specific TCRs reportedly recognized epitopes outside regions mutated in the B.1.351 and B.1.1.7 variants.

The CDR3 has 15 amino acids, counting the end cysteine and phenylalanine. Only the CDR3 portion is preserved as DNA: 45 bases, with reading frame beginning at the first base. CDR1 SGHKS and CDR2 YYEKEE are derived from the germline V gene (reference sequence). V and J are trimmed by 2 bases and 0 bases, and the gene matches miss 1 base of the junction. This specimen's time point label, interpreted: about 28 days (+/-7) after the second vaccine dose. AZD1222 recipients with second doses at about 4 weeks or about 12 weeks were pooled, because spike-specific TCR depth and breadth did not differ between schedules. Vaccinee samples were obtained from the UK trials COV001 and COV002, which included a single-blind randomized controlled phase 2/3 trial of AZD1222 (ChAdOx1 nCoV-19) in healthy adults. For TCRbeta chain sequencing, PBMC samples from trial participants were taken at day 0 and at day 28 after the second dose.

As to this clone: The clone's antigen remains unknown. No base qualities exist here, and no much larger clone lies one base off it.

The CDR3 regions of human TCRbeta chains were subjected to immunosequencing. Under the source paper's analysis protocol: TCRs in the repertoires were matched against a reference library of SARS-CoV-2-specific TCRs that had been generated with the MIRA antigen-specificity platform. Breadth meant the fraction of unique TCRs that were SARS-CoV-2-associated, whereas depth meant the fraction of total T cells that were SARS-CoV-2-associated. Using the MIRA data, each spike-specific TCR was assigned both to the spike region to which the TCR was reactive and to a CD4 or CD8 class. Log10-transformed breadth and depth values were compared by one-way ANOVA with Sidak's multiple comparisons tests. What TCRdb holds here is the immuneACCESS table cut down to in-frame rearrangements. Part of the clones is not present; checked against another copy, under half of the missing clones reflect an unresolved V gene, and the others are unexplained. V and J calls and clone size are given by that table; D and trimming were obtained from the DNA. The sample has about 78,000 clones on record, about 90% of them singletons. Around 1.5% of the sample goes to the ten largest clones.

The chain is made from TRBV5-5 and TRBJ1-4, with 7 middle bases fitting TRBD1. This material consisted of peripheral blood, taken 28 days after the second AZD1222 dose. This receptor was obtained from an adult who received the AZD1222 COVID-19 vaccine. The nucleotides are TGTGCCAGCAGCTTTAGGGGGCCAACTAATGAAAAACTGTTTTTT. It specifies CASSFRGPTNEKLFF.